Each of the 13 T cell receptor beta chains below was sequenced from the same sample in a study of post-analysis software for immune sequencing data (dated by TCRdb to between 2014 and 2017). The full study reports these points: Patients showed significantly higher frequencies than controls for roughly five TRBV segments, among them TRBV5-6, TRBV5-1 and TRBV20-1.

Library prep was done by PCR. The instrument given in TCRdb is Illumina HiSeq 2500. To reduce PCR and sequencing biases, unique molecular identifiers were built into the TCR beta cDNA libraries. Clones were called with MiXCR by TCRdb after fastp trimmed the public reads at Q25, and only in-frame beta chains were retained. Entries that share a CDR3 protein sequence are merged under the most common genes and DNA. Counted in this sample were more than 500,000 distinct CDR3 sequences; under 40% of them appeared once. Of the sample, approximately 6% is held by the ten largest clones. Their cognate antigens are unknown. Sequenced: blood. Receptors originate from a girl aged 2-17 years with multiple sclerosis.

The chain employs TRBV5-1 and TRBJ2-5; 9 bases map to TRBD1. Germline V gene data show CDR1 as SGHRS and CDR2 as YFSETQ. The CDR3 is 14 residues long. With 0 bases clipped from V and 7 bases from J, the junction kept 4 bases outside the gene matches. CDR3 DNA sequence: TGCGCCAGCAGCTTGGGGACAGGGGCTGTGACCCAGTACTTC. Amino acid sequence: CASSLGTGAVTQYF.

The chain links TRBV6-5 to TRBJ1-2; maybe TRBD1 (5 bases). This CDR3 comprises 13 residues. Germline CDR1 reads MNHEY; CDR2 reads SVGAGI. V lost 5 bases, J lost 5 bases, and 12 bases lay in between. The CDR3 loop is CASSGRSGYGYTF. The CDR3 DNA follows: TGTGCCAGCAGTGGAAGGTCAGGGTATGGCTACACCTTC.

This chain joins TRBV5-1 and TRBJ2-3; D not resolved. CDR1 SGHRS and CDR2 YFSETQ come from the germline V gene. The CDR3 runs to 15 residues. Trimming took 0 bases from V and 11 from J, leaving 19 bases between them. The CDR3 region has the DNA TGCGCCAGCAGCTTGGACACGACACCGCAGATTGTGCAGTATTTT. Residues: CASSLDTTPQIVQYF.

This clonotype was recorded at least ten times. The V and J genes are TRBV20-1 and TRBJ2-1; 11 nucleotides agree with TRBD2. This CDR3 region has 13 residues. Germline V gene sequence: CDR1 DFQATT, CDR2 SNEGSKA (reference sequence). The trim removed 0 bases at V and 12 bases at J, leaving 4 bases unmatched. CDR3: CSAREMLAGGQFF. DNA of the CDR3: TGCAGTGCTAGAGAGATGCTAGCGGGGGGGCAGTTCTTC.

This clonotype was picked up one time. V gene TRBV10-1 combines with J gene TRBJ2-7, with 7 bases matching TRBD2. The ends lost 0 bases at V and 2 bases at J; junction bases unmatched: 7. The CDR3 is made up of 16 amino acids. The germline V gene encodes CDR1 WNHNN and CDR2 SYGVQD (reference sequence). The CDR3 sequence is CASSESGGRRAYEQYF. In DNA, the CDR3 is TGCGCCAGCAGTGAGTCGGGAGGGAGGAGGGCCTACGAGCAGTACTTC.

The chain combines TRBV28 with TRBJ1-2, with D unclear. Germline V gives CDR1 MDHEN, CDR2 SYDVKM. Trimming pared 5 bases from V and 4 bases from J, leaving 8 bases between. The CDR3 has 12 residues. Here the CDR3 DNA reads TGTGCCAGCAGTAAGGCTTTCTATGGCTACACCTTC. Encoded protein: CASSKAFYGYTF.

This clonotype has just one count. The chain recombines TRBV7-9 with TRBJ1-5, with unresolved D. Germline assignment: CDR1 SEHNR and CDR2 FQNEAQ (reference sequence). The CDR3 sequence is 13 residues long. The V end was cut by 5 bases, the J end by 6 bases, with 11 bases between. CDR3 DNA sequence: TGTGCCAGCAGCATGGACTGGGGTCAGCCCCAGCATTTT. It yields the protein CASSMDWGQPQHF.

This clonotype was observed a few times. J is TRBJ2-3 and V is TRBV20-1; possible D gene TRBD2, 6 bases. Trimming took 0 bases from V and 2 from J, leaving 12 bases between them. CDR3 length: 15 amino acids. Germline V lookup: CDR1 DFQATT, CDR2 SNEGSKA (reference sequence). CDR3 nucleotides: TGCAGTGCTAGAGAGGGGGACTCACTCACAGATACGCAGTATTTT. Translation: CSAREGDSLTDTQYF.

The genes are TRBV7-2 and TRBJ2-2, with D perhaps matching TRBD1 (7 bases). CDR1 SGHTA and CDR2 FQGNSA come from the germline V gene. V shed 3 bases and J shed 5 bases, with 13 bases lying between them. The CDR3 covers 15 residues. CDR3 nucleotides: TGTGCCAGCAGCTTGAATTCAGGGGGGACCGGGGAGCTGTTTTTT. Protein product: CASSLNSGGTGELFF.

This clonotype was detected a few times. The chain recombines TRBV5-1 with TRBJ1-1; a possible D gene is TRBD1 (5 bases). The CDR3 is 15 residues long. CDR1 is SGHRS and CDR2 is YFSETQ in the germline V gene. Trimming removed 4 bases at V and 3 bases at J, with 16 bases between. The DNA for the CDR3 is TGCGCCAGCAGCGAGAACACGATAGGGGACACTGAAGCTTTCTTT. It specifies CASSENTIGDTEAFF.

In the case of this clonotype: Germline and junction disagree at one end, which may indicate a read error. The chain joins TRBV29-1 to TRBJ2-4, with TRBD1 matching over 7 bases. The J call may be mistaken, given a closer DNA end match to TRBJ2-7. Per the germline V gene, CDR1 is SQVTM and CDR2 is ANQGSEA. CDR3 size: 16 residues. DNA for the CDR3: TGCATCGTTGAAGGCCGACCGGAGACAGGGAACTACGAGCAGTACTTC. Translating it yields CIVEGRPETGNYEQYF.

This clonotype was seen only a few times. The limits of the CDR3 on the DNA are not certain, so only TCRdb's listed CDR3 is given. The gene calls are TRBV21-1 and TRBJ2-1; the table's D call of TRBD2 was not tested on the DNA. TRBV21-1 is classified as a pseudogene. The CDR3 length is 17 residues, termini included. The CDR3 sequence is CASSKFAGGSSYNEQFF.

This clonotype has more than one count but fewer than ten. The gene calls are TRBV6-1 and TRBJ2-3, with 8 bases fitting TRBD2. Germline V gene lookup returns CDR1 MNHNS and CDR2 SASEGT. This CDR3 comprises 17 residues. The ends lost 3 bases at V and 2 bases at J; junction bases unmatched: 10. In DNA form, the CDR3 reads TGTGCCAGCAGTGATCCGTCGGGGGGGGCGAACACAGATACGCAGTATTTT. This codes for CASSDPSGGANTDTQYF.